Below, 26 T cell receptor beta chains from the same sample are listed, as sequenced in a study of T cell repertoires in cytomegalovirus infection. MiXCR, run by TCRdb on the reads, gives a single entry per CDR3 protein. The sample includes some 70,000 distinct CDR3 sequences, around 21% of them seen just once. The antigens for these receptors are not known. Sequenced sample: PBMCs, sequenced either directly or after in vitro stimulation (not recorded which). Receptors originate from a human donor in good health (CMV status not recorded). Some clones in this sample may be carry-over from other donors' samples.

This CDR3 reads CASSLGRPNEQFF. Here the CDR3 DNA reads TGTGCCAGCAGTTTAGGCAGGCCTAATGAGCAGTTCTTC. J is TRBJ2-1 and V is TRBV12-3 or TRBV12-4; D not certain. The CDR3 has 13 amino acids. Trimming shortened V by 1 base and J by 7 bases, and 8 bases separated the two germline ends.

This clonotype was seen repeatedly, ten times or more. J is TRBJ1-1 and V is TRBV7-8; the D gene is possibly TRBD1 (5 bases). CDR1 SGHVS and CDR2 FQNEAQ come from the germline V gene. V lost 1 base and J 4 bases, leaving 10 bases between the germline ends. The CDR3 is 14 amino acids. CDR3 sequence: CASSLVWGPTEAFF. The CDR3 bases are TGTGCCAGCAGCTTAGTGTGGGGCCCCACTGAAGCTTTCTTT.

This clonotype was seen ten or more times. This chain links TRBV7-2 with TRBJ2-2; D possibly corresponds to TRBD1 (5 bases). The CDR3 sequence is 13 residues long. V lost 5 bases and J lost 9, with 13 bases in between. Germline CDR1 SGHTA, CDR2 FQGNSA. In DNA, the CDR3 is TGTGCCAGCAGCACCCTACAGGTTCGGGAGCTGTTTTTT. Translated, it gives CASSTLQVRELFF.

This clonotype was counted a few times. The V and J genes are TRBV5-1 and TRBJ2-2, with TRBD2 matching over 9 bases. This CDR3 contains 16 residues. The germline CDR1 and CDR2 sequences are SGHRS and YFSETQ. The V and J ends lost 4 bases and 0 bases, in that order; junction bases with no gene match: 4. The CDR3 loop is CASSAGLASNTGELFF. In DNA, the CDR3 is TGCGCCAGCAGCGCGGGACTAGCATCGAACACCGGGGAGCTGTTTTTT.

The table lists this clonotype with many counts. This chain uses TRBV7-2 with TRBJ2-3; D unclear. The CDR3 length is 14 residues. CDR1 SGHTA and CDR2 FQGNSA come from the germline V gene. V lost 3 bases to trimming and J lost 1 base, with 8 bases between them. CDR3 residues: CASSFSTGTDTQYF. CDR3 nucleotide sequence: TGTGCCAGCAGCTTCAGTACTGGCACAGATACGCAGTATTTT.

In its sample, this clonotype was seen a few times. This CDR3 reads CASSLRPAGETQYF. Here the CDR3 DNA reads TGTGCCAGCAGTTTACGGCCCGCTGGGGAGACCCAGTACTTC. This rearrangement joins TRBV27 to TRBJ2-5; no definite D call. The germline V gene encodes CDR1 MNHEY and CDR2 SMNVEV (reference sequence). The CDR3 has 14 residues. Trimming shortened V by 2 bases and J by 5 bases, and 12 bases separated the two germline ends.

This chain connects TRBV6-2 or TRBV6-3 to TRBJ2-7, with D tentatively TRBD2 (6 bases). V was pared by 0 bases and J by 5 bases, with 14 bases between. CDR1 and CDR2 (germline): MNHEY, SVGEGT. This CDR3 has 15 residues. In DNA form, the CDR3 reads TGTGCCAGCAGTTACTCCAGCCGGGAGCGCCACGAGCAGTACGTC. This translates into CASSYSSRERHEQYV.

This clonotype has only a few counts. The chain uses TRBV4-3 and TRBJ2-5; TRBD1 agrees at 8 bases. V shed 0 bases, J shed 3 bases, and the junction held 3 bases outside the gene matches. Germline CDR1 reads LGHNA; CDR2 reads YSLEER. CDR3 size: 15 residues. The CDR3 here is CASSQDLTGEETQYF. As DNA, the CDR3 is TGCGCCAGCAGCCAAGACCTGACAGGGGAAGAGACCCAGTACTTC.

This clonotype was observed a handful of times. The chain couples TRBV7-9 to TRBJ2-5, with 14 bases aligning to TRBD2. Unmatched junction bases numbered 9, after V lost 3 bases and J lost 0 bases. From germline, CDR1 is SEHNR and CDR2 FQNEAQ (reference sequence). The CDR3 runs to 19 residues. CDR3 protein: CASSFSRTSGRFNQETQYF. The CDR3 coding sequence is TGTGCCAGCAGCTTCTCCAGGACTAGCGGGAGGTTCAACCAAGAGACCCAGTACTTC.

This clonotype was seen a handful of times. The rearrangement links TRBV19 to TRBJ2-7; 8 bases align to TRBD1. This CDR3 spans 14 amino acids. Germline CDR1 LNHDA, CDR2 SQIVND (reference sequence). V lost 4 bases and J lost 3; bases outside the gene matches: 5. CDR3 protein: CASSTGTGVYEQYF. The CDR3 DNA follows: TGTGCCAGTAGTACCGGGACAGGTGTCTACGAGCAGTACTTC.

This clonotype was counted only a few times. CDR3 region: CATSDPGTPYEQYV. The DNA for the CDR3 is TGTGCCACCAGTGACCCCGGGACACCCTACGAGCAGTACGTC. This chain links TRBV24-1 with TRBJ2-7; D is possibly TRBD1 (6 bases). V lost 4 bases and J 2 bases, leaving 11 bases between the germline ends. The CDR3 contains 14 residues. CDR1 and CDR2 (germline): KGHDR, SFDVKD.

V is TRBV20-1 and J is TRBJ2-5; D possibly corresponds to TRBD1 (5 bases). Germline V gene lookup returns CDR1 DFQATT and CDR2 SNEGSKA (reference sequence). This CDR3 contains 12 residues. Trimming removed 7 bases from V and 5 bases from J, with 14 bases in between. This chain's CDR3 is CSVRVVGETQYF. CDR3 DNA: TGCAGTGTCAGGGTGGTCGGCGAGACCCAGTACTTC.

The chain has TRBV7-2 and TRBJ1-1, with D tentatively TRBD1 (6 bases). The CDR3 spans 13 residues. Germline lookup yields CDR1 SGHTA and CDR2 FQGNSA. The V gene lost 8 bases and the J gene lost 1 base, with 11 bases spanning the gap. The CDR3 protein is CASQGQRNTEAFF. The CDR3 DNA is TGTGCCAGCCAAGGACAGAGGAACACTGAAGCTTTCTTT.

This sequence joins TRBV10-3 and TRBJ1-2; D perhaps matches TRBD1 (5 bases). This CDR3 has 14 residues. With 4 bases removed from V and 10 bases from J, the gap between germline ends came to 19 bases. Germline lookup yields CDR1 ENHRY and CDR2 SYGVKD. Written as DNA, the CDR3 is TGTGCCATCAGTGCAGCAGGGAGCCCCCTTGACTACACCTTC. Encoded protein: CAISAAGSPLDYTF.

The CDR3 is CASSYRGVTEAFF. The CDR3 nucleotides are TGTGCCAGCAGTTACAGGGGAGTCACTGAAGCTTTCTTT. The V and J genes are TRBV6-2 or TRBV6-3 and TRBJ1-1, with a tentative D call TRBD1 (5 bases). Trimming took 2 bases from V and 4 from J, leaving 8 bases between them. Germline CDR1 is MNHEY and CDR2 is SVGEGT. The CDR3 loop spans 13 amino acids.

With respect to this clonotype: A much larger clone sits a single nucleotide away, making a read error possible. CDR3 nucleotide sequence: TGTGCCAGCAGCTTAGATAGCTCCTACAGTGAGCAGTTCTTC. Translated: CASSLDSSYSEQFF. This chain links TRBV7-2 with TRBJ2-1; D is unclear. In germline, CDR1 is SGHTA, CDR2 FQGNSA. CDR3 length: 14 amino acids.

This clonotype was observed many times. J is TRBJ2-1 and V is TRBV5-4; D is possibly TRBD2 (5 bases). Germline V gene data show CDR1 as SGHNT and CDR2 as YYREEE (reference sequence). CDR3 length equals 15 residues. The ends were cut back, 2 bases at V and 1 base at J, with 10 bases in the middle. The CDR3 DNA sequence: TGTGCCAGCAGCTTAGGCGGGCTGTCCTACAATGAGCAGTTCTTC. Translated, it gives CASSLGGLSYNEQFF.

V and J are TRBV2 and TRBJ1-2, with D perhaps matching TRBD1 (5 bases). V shed 6 bases and J shed 0 bases, with 23 bases lying between them. Germline CDR1 and CDR2: SNHLY and FYNNEI. This CDR3 region has 18 residues. The CDR3 nucleotides are TGTGCCAGCAGGGGCCGACAGAGAGTAAATCTTCCTAACTATGGCTACACCTTC. This sequence encodes CASRGRQRVNLPNYGYTF.

The table lists this clonotype with many counts. The rearrangement uses TRBV4-3 and TRBJ2-3; unclear D gene. The germline V gene has CDR1 LGHNA and CDR2 YSLEER. The CDR3 sequence is 14 residues long. Trimming cost V 1 base and J 9 bases, with 14 bases left between them. The CDR3 loop is CASSQVGYMYTQYF. CDR3 nucleotide sequence: TGCGCCAGCAGCCAAGTCGGTTACATGTACACGCAGTATTTT.

This clonotype was found many times. The chain employs TRBV29-1 and TRBJ2-1, with D unclear. Germline CDR1 and CDR2: SQVTM and ANQGSEA. The CDR3 totals 11 residues. Trimming left V 6 bases short and J 2 bases short, with 5 bases between. The DNA of the CDR3 is TGCAGCGTCGAGACCTACAATGAGCAGTTCTTC. Amino acids: CSVETYNEQFF.

The V call is TRBV5-1, the J call TRBJ1-1; possibly TRBD1 for D (5 bases). This CDR3 contains 16 residues. The V end lost 1 base, the J end lost 0 bases, and 13 bases lay between the germline ends. Germline CDR1 SGHRS, CDR2 YFSETQ. CDR3 DNA: TGCGCCAGCAGCTTGTTCGGGGCGAAAATGAACACTGAAGCTTTCTTT. Its protein product is CASSLFGAKMNTEAFF.

This sequence joins TRBV28 and TRBJ2-1, with 7 nucleotides matching TRBD2. V was clipped by 6 bases and J by 8 bases; unmatched bases: 10. Germline CDR1 and CDR2: MDHEN and SYDVKM. The CDR3 sequence is 14 residues long. CDR3 region: CASRRGGNDDEQFF. The CDR3 DNA reads as TGTGCCAGCAGGCGGGGAGGGAACGACGATGAGCAGTTCTTC.

This clonotype appeared a few times. The chain has TRBV5-1 and TRBJ2-1; the D is unclear. The V and J ends lost 6 bases and 5 bases respectively, with 12 bases between them. The CDR3 extends over 13 amino acids. The germline V gene has CDR1 SGHRS and CDR2 YFSETQ. The CDR3, as DNA: TGCGCCAGCAACAGCGTCAGGAACAATGAGCAGTTCTTC. Its translation: CASNSVRNNEQFF.

The V and J genes are TRBV7-2 and TRBJ2-1, with 9 bases matching TRBD2. V lost 5 bases, J lost 0 bases, and 2 bases stayed unmatched. CDR3 length: 15 amino acids. Germline V CDR1 and CDR2: SGHTA, FQGNSA. The CDR3 loop is CASSTLAGSYNEQFF. The CDR3, as DNA: TGTGCCAGCAGCACACTAGCGGGCTCCTACAATGAGCAGTTCTTC.

The table lists this clonotype with many counts. This chain connects TRBV28 to TRBJ2-7; 9 nucleotides line up with TRBD1. This CDR3 has 16 residues. Germline loops: CDR1 MDHEN, CDR2 SYDVKM. The trim removed 5 bases at V and 6 bases at J, leaving 14 bases unmatched. The chain's CDR3 is CASSLPTGTGTGEQYF. The CDR3 bases are TGTGCCAGCAGTCTCCCCACCGGGACAGGGACGGGCGAGCAGTACTTC.

The chain couples TRBV19 to TRBJ2-7; D is ambiguous. Between the trimmed V and J ends, which lost 3 bases and 5 bases, there was a span of 17 bases. CDR1 and CDR2 (germline): LNHDA, SQIVND (reference sequence). This CDR3 spans 15 amino acids. This CDR3 reads CASSILRGRVHEQYF. Written as DNA, the CDR3 is TGTGCCAGTAGTATTCTGAGAGGCCGCGTCCACGAGCAGTACTTC.